This T cell receptor beta chain was identified in a study of blood T cell repertoires in COVID-19. Study overall: Spain, Italy and the United States supplied samples that represented acute and convalescent COVID-19.

There are a few counts of this clone. TCRdb's copy holds only in-frame clones and misses some; the assay was immunoSEQ multiplex PCR. The sample consists of 100,000 to 150,000 clones, roughly 80% of them appearing once. Trimming took 2 bases from V and 3 from J; bases not matched to a gene: 2. The CDR3 consists of 15 residues. In germline, CDR1 is MNHNS, CDR2 SASEGT. This sequence joins TRBV6-1 and TRBJ2-7; TRBD2 matches at 12 bases. The sequence was obtained from a man aged 60 to 75 with acute or convalescent COVID-19. The sequenced sample was peripheral blood. This CDR3 is CASSEQTSGSYEQYF. The CDR3 DNA sequence: TGTGCCAGCAGTGAACAGACTAGCGGGAGCTACGAGCAGTACTTC.